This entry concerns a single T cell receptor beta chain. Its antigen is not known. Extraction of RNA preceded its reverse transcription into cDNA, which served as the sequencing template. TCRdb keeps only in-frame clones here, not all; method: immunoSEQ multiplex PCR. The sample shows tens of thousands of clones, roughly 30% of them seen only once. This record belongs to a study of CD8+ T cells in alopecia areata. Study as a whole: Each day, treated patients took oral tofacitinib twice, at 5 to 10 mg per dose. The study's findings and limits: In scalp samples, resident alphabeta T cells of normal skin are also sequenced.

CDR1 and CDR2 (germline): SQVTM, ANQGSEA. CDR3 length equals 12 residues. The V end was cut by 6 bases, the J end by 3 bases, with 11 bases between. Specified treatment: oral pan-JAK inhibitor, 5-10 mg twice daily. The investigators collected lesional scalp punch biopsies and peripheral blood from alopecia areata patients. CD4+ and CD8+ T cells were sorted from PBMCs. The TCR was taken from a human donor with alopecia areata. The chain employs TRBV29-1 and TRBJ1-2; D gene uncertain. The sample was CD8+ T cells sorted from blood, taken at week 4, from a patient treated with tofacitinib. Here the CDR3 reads CSVIDGYYGYTF. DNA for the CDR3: TGCAGCGTGATAGACGGATACTATGGCTACACCTTC.